The clone carrying this T cell receptor (beta chain) was counted between two and nine times. Its antigen is undetermined. MiXCR was run by TCRdb on the 5' RACE reads, yielding one entry per CDR3 protein. In the table there are about 210,000 distinct CDR3 sequences, about 7% of which are singletons. This sample stems from a study of CD8 T cells in ankylosing spondylitis. Study-level points and caveats: A TCR beta motif of fewer than ten highly homologous variants seemed to mark ankylosing spondylitis blood.

The CDR3 contains 15 residues. V was trimmed by 2 bases and J by 7 bases, leaving 15 bases between them. Germline V gene sequence: CDR1 MDHEN, CDR2 SYDVKM. The clonotype was recovered from a male donor with ankylosing spondylitis. Sequenced: blood, either unsorted or a sorted T cell fraction (not recorded which). The chain employs TRBV28 and TRBJ2-1; a weak D match, TRBD2 (6 bases). CDR3 DNA: TGTGCCAGCAGTTTAATGGTCGGACTACTAAATGAGCAGTTCTTC. Its translation is CASSLMVGLLNEQFF.